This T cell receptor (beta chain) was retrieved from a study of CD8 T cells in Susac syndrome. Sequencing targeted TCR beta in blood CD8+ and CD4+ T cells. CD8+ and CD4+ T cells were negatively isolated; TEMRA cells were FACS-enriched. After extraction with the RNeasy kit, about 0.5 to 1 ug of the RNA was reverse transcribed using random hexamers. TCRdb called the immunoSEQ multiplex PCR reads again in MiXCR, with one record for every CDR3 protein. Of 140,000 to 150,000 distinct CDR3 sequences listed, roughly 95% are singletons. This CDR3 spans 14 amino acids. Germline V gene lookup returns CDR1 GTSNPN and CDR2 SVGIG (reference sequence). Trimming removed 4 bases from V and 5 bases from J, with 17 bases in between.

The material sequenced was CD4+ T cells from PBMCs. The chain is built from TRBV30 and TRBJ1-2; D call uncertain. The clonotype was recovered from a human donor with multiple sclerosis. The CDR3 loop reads CAWKGRVKDYGYTF. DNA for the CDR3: TGTGCCTGGAAGGGTAGGGTAAAGGATTATGGCTACACCTTC.